This TCR beta chain was found in a study of identical twins (TCRdb year 2016). Concerning the study at large: The study deep-sequenced TCR alpha and beta repertoires from monozygotic twins, unrelated adults of various ages and cord blood to test whether fetal clonotypes persist. Replicate twin experiments were performed at different times using different library preparation protocols to rule out contamination.

Every donor was a healthy Caucasian. Miltenyi CD45RO+ enrichment and human naive T-cell isolation kits were used to isolate memory (CD45RO+) and naive T cells from PBMC. What the work shows at the level of the full study, not this receptor alone: In beta out-of-frame sequences, excess twin sharing was weaker, because having fewer shared sequences lowered the signal-to-noise ratio. In monozygotic twins, out-of-frame TCR alpha sharing was systematically underestimated by recombination models, although the models agreed with sharing between unrelated individuals. Abundant cord blood beta clonotypes carried fewer insertions; young adult naive repertoires showed a weaker similar trend, while memory repertoires showed none. Invariant T cells such as MAIT and iNKT could partly confound zero-insertion analyses, although diverse VJ usage argued against such confounding for most clonotypes. Because the same donors could not be followed over many years, conclusions were based on cross-sectional statistical analysis. Compared with coincidental sharing between unrelated individuals, out-of-frame TCR alpha sequences shared between twins had an excess of sequences with low generation probability.

The sample holds many counts of this clonotype. What antigen it recognizes has not been identified. No much larger clonotype is one base removed from it; base qualities were not supplied. V is reduced by 8 bases and J by 3 bases, leaving a spacing of 22 bases between them. The CDR3 runs 16 residues from the cysteine to the phenylalanine. Solely the CDR3 DNA is kept, with 48 bases framed from the first base. The library was produced with 5' RACE. The data were produced on an Illumina HiSeq 2000. Template switching introduced a universal primer binding site; the final cDNA contained a unique molecular identifier, enabling accurate counting of TCR cDNA molecules. First-strand cDNA for TCR alpha and beta chains was synthesized from specific primers in the conserved constant-segment region. To control for contamination, every cDNA library carried two barcodes: a SMART-Mk sample barcode plus Illumina barcodes. TruSeq adapter sequences along with Illumina sample barcodes were introduced in two successive PCR steps. The Illumina HiSeq platform was used with custom primers to sequence TCR alpha and beta cDNA libraries. The authors' pipeline ran thus. MiGEC processed the raw reads to extract unique molecular identifiers, while MiXCR was used to determine the CDR3 positions. For each individual, recombination models were inferred using an EM algorithm with the repgenHMM and IGoR tools. Shared clonotypes were analyzed with the tcR package in R, and sharing was normalized by the product of cloneset sizes. Out-of-frame nonproductive sequences were analyzed to study raw recombination free of thymic and clonal selection effects. TCRdb reanalyzed the raw reads on its own, using fastp at Q25 for trimming and MiXCR for clone calling, and kept in-frame beta chains. Every CDR3 protein is listed once, alongside the most common genes and DNA of its rows. The V and J calls and clone size come from TCRdb's table, not from the authors' own analysis. Here the sample has a few hundred thousand distinct CDR3 sequences; over 9.5% occur a single time. The ten largest clonotypes hold 9% to 10% of the sample.

Sequencing was done on a sample of memory T cells sorted from blood. The cell subset or site label corresponds to: CD45RO+ enriched T cells. The receptor chain draws on TRBV12-3 or TRBV12-4 and TRBJ1-2; the D gene identity is not certain. The source is a man in his forties or fifties in good health. The CDR3 is CASGPLDVESYYGYTF. The bases are TGTGCCAGCGGCCCTCTGGACGTTGAATCCTACTATGGCTACACCTTC.